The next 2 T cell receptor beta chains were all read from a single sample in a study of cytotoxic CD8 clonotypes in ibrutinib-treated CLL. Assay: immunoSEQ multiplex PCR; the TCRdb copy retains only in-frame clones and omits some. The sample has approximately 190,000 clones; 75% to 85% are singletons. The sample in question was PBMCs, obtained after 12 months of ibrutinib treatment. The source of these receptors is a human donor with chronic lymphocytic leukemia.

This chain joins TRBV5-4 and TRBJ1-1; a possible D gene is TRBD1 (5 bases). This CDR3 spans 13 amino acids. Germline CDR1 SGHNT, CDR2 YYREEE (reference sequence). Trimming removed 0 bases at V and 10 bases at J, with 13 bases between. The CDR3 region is CASSLGGTPPAFF. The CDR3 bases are TGTGCCAGCAGCTTGGGGGGGACCCCGCCAGCTTTCTTT.

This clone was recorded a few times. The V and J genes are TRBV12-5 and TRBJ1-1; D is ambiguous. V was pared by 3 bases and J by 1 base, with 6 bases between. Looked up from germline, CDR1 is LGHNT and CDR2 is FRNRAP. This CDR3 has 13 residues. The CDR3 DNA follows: TGTGCTAGTGGTTTCGCAGCGAACACTGAAGCTTTCTTT. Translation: CASGFAANTEAFF.